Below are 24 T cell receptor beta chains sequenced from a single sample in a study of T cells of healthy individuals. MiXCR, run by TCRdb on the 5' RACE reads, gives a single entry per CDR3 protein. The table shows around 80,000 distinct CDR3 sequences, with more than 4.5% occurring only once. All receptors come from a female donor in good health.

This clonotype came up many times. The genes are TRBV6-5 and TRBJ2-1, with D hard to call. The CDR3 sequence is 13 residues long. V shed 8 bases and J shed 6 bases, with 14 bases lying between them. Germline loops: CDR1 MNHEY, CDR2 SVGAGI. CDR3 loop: CASGLPVGNEQFF. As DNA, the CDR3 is TGTGCCAGCGGTCTCCCGGTAGGCAATGAGCAGTTCTTC.

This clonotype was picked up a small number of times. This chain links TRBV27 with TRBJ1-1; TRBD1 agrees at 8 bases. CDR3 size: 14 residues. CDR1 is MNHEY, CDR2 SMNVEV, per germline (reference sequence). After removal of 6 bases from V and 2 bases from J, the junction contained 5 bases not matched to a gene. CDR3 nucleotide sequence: TGTGCCAGCAGATCGGACAGGGTTAACACTGAAGCTTTCTTT. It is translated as CASRSDRVNTEAFF.

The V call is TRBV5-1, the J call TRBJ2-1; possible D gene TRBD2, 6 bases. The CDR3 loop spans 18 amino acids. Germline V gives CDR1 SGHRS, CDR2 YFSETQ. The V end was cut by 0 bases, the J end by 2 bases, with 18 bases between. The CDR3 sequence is CASSLGGRSGWTYNEQFF. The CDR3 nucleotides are TGCGCCAGCAGCTTGGGGGGTAGAAGCGGGTGGACCTACAATGAGCAGTTCTTC.

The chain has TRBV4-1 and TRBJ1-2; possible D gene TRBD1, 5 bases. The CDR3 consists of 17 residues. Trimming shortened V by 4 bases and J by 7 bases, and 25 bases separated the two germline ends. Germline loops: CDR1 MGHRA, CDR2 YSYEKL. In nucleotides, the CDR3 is TGCGCCAGCAGCCCGCCGGGGGATTTCCTAACGTTCGGTGGCTACACCTTC. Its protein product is CASSPPGDFLTFGGYTF.

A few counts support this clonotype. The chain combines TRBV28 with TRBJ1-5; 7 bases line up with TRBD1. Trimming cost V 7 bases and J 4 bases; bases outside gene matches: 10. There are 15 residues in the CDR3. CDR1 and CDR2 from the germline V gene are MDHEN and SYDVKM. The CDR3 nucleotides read TGTGCCAGCACTTCGGACGACAGGGATAATCAGCCCCAGCATTTT. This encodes CASTSDDRDNQPQHF.

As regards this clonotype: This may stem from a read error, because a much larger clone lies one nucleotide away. This CDR3 reads CSARDDRRGSEDTQYF. CDR3 in DNA: TGCAGTGCTAGAGATGATCGCCGGGGTTCGGAAGATACGCAGTATTTT. V and J are TRBV20-1 and TRBJ2-3; D is possibly TRBD2 (5 bases). The CDR3 has 16 amino acids. Trimming stripped 0 bases from V and 5 bases from J, with 18 bases between. CDR1 and CDR2 from the germline V gene are DFQATT and SNEGSKA (reference sequence).

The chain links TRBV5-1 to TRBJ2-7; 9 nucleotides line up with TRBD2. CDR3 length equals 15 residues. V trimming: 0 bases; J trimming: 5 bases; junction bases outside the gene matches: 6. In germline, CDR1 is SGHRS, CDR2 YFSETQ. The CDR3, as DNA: TGCGCCAGCAGCTTGGAGGTAGCGGGAGTCCACGAGCAGTACTTC. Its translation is CASSLEVAGVHEQYF.

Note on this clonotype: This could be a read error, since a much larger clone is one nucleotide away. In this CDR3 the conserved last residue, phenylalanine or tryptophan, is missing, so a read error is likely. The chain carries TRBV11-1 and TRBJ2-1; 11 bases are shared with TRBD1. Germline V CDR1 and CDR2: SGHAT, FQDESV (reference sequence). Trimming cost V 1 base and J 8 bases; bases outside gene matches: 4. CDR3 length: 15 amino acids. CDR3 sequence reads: CASSLGWDRGDEQFS. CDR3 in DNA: TGTGCCAGCAGCTTAGGGTGGGACAGGGGGGATGAGCAGTTCTCC.

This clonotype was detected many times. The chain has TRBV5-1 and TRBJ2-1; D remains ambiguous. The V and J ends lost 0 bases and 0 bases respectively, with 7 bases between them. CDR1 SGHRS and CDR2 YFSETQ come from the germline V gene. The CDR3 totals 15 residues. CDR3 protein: CASSLVDSSYNEQFF. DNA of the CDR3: TGCGCCAGCAGCTTGGTAGATAGCTCCTACAATGAGCAGTTCTTC. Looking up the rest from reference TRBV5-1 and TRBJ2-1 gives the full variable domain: KAGVTQTPRYLIKTRGQQVTLSCSPISGHRSVSWYQQTPGQGLQFLFEYFSETQRNKGNFPGRFSGRQFSNSRSEMNVSTLELGDSALYLCASSLVDSSYNEQFFGPGTRLTVL.

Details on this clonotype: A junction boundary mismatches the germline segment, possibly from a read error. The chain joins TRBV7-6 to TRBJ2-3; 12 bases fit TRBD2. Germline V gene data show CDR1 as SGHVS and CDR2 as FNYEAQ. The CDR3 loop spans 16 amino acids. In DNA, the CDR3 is TGTGCCAGCTGCTTAGGACTAGCGGGATCGGGGGATACGCAGTATTTT. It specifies CASCLGLAGSGDTQYF.

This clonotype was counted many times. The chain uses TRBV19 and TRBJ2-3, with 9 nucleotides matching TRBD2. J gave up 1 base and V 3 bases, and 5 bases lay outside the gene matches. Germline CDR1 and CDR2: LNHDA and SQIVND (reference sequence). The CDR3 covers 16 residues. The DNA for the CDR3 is TGTGCCAGTAGTATCCTGGCTAGCGGGGGCACAGATACGCAGTATTTT. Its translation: CASSILASGGTDTQYF.

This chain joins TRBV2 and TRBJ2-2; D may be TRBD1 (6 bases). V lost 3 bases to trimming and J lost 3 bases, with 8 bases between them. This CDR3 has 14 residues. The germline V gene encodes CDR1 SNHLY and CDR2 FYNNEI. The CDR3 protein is CASSDRGDTGELFF. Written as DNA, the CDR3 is TGTGCCAGCAGTGACAGGGGAGACACCGGGGAGCTGTTTTTT. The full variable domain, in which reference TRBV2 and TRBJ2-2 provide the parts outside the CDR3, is EPEVTQTPSHQVTQMGQEVILRCVPISNHLYFYWYRQILGQKVEFLVSFYNNEISEKSEIFDDQFSVERPDGSNFTLKIRSTKLEDSAMYFCASSDRGDTGELFFGEGSRLTVL.

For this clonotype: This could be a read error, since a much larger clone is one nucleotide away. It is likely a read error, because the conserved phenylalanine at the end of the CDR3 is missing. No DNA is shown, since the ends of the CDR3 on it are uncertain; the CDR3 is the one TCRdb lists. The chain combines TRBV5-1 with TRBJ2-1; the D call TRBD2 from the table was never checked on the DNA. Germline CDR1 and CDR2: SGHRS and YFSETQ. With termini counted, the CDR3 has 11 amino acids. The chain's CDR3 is CASSSGEAPFL.

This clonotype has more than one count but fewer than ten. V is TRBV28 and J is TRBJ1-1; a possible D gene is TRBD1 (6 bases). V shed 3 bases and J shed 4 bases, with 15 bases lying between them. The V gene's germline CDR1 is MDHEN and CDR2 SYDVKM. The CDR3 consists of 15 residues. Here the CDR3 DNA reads TGTGCCAGCAGTTTCGGCAGGGGATTGACCACTGAAGCTTTCTTT. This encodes CASSFGRGLTTEAFF. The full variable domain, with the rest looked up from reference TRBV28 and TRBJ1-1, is DVKVTQSSRYLVKRTGEKVFLECVQDMDHENMFWYRQDPGLGLRLIYFSYDVKMKEKGDIPEGYSVSREKKERFSLILESASTNQTSMYLCASSFGRGLTTEAFFGQGTRLTVV.

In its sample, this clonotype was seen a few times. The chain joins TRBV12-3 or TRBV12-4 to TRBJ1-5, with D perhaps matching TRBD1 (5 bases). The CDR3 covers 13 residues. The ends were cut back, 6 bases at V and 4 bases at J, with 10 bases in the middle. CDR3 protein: CASRGVLNQPQHF. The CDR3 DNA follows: TGTGCCAGCAGAGGGGTGTTAAATCAGCCCCAGCATTTT.

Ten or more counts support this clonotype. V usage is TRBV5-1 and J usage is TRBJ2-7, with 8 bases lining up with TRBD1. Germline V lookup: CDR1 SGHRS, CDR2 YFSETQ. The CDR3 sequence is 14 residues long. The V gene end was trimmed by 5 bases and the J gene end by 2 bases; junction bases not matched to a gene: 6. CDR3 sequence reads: CASSKRDRTYEQYF. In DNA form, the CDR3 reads TGCGCCAGCAGTAAACGGGACAGGACCTACGAGCAGTACTTC.

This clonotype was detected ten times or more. Here the CDR3 reads CASTPAGEGSGNTIYF. For the CDR3, the DNA is TGTGCCAGCACCCCCGCGGGGGAAGGCTCTGGAAACACCATATATTTT. The V and J genes are TRBV25-1 and TRBJ1-3, with a weak D call TRBD1 (5 bases). The V end lost 7 bases, the J end lost 0 bases, and 16 bases lay between the germline ends. This CDR3 has 16 residues. Germline CDR1 reads MGHDK; CDR2 reads SYGVNS.

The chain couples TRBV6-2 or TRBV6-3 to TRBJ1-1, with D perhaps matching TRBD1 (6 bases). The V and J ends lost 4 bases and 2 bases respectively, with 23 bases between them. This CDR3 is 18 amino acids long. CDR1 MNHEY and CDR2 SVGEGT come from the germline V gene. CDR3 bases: TGTGCCAGCAGTTTCACAGGACAGTTAGGGGTTGCCAACACTGAAGCTTTCTTT. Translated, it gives CASSFTGQLGVANTEAFF.

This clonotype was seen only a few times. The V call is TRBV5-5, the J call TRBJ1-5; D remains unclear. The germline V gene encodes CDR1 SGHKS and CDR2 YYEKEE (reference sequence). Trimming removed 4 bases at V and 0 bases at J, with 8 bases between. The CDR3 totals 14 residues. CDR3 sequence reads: CASSHQVSNQPQHF. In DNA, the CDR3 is TGTGCCAGCAGCCATCAAGTTAGCAATCAGCCCCAGCATTTT.

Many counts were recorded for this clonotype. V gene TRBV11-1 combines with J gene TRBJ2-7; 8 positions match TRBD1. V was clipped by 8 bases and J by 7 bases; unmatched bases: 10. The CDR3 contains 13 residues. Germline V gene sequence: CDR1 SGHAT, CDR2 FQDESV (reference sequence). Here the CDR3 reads CASRQGSGREQYF. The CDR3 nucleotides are TGTGCCAGCCGACAGGGGTCGGGGCGTGAGCAGTACTTC.

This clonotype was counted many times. The CDR3 here is CASSLDPGGQQFF. CDR3 DNA: TGTGCCAGCAGTTTAGACCCCGGAGGCCAGCAGTTCTTC. The chain joins TRBV12-3 or TRBV12-4 to TRBJ2-1; D may be TRBD2 (5 bases). Trimming stripped 1 base from V and 11 bases from J, with 12 bases between. There are 13 residues in the CDR3.

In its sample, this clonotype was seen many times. The CDR3 DNA is TGTGCCAGCAGCCCTGGGATAGTGCTAGCGGGAGACAATGAGCAGTTCTTC. Amino acids: CASSPGIVLAGDNEQFF. The chain uses TRBV7-3 and TRBJ2-1, with 10 bases fitting TRBD2. The V and J ends lost 5 bases and 5 bases, in that order; junction bases with no gene match: 12. The V gene's germline CDR1 is SGHTA and CDR2 FQGTGA. This CDR3 is built from 17 residues.

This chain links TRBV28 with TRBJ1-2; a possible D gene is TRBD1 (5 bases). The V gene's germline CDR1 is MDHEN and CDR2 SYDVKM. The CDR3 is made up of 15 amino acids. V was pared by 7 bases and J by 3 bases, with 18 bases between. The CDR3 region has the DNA TGTGCCAGCACCGGAGGCCAGGGACCCCACTATGGCTACACCTTC. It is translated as CASTGGQGPHYGYTF.

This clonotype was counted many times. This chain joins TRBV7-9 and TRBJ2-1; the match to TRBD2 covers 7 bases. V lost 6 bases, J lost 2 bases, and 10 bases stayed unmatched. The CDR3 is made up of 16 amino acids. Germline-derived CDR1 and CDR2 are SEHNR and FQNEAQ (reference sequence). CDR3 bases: TGTGCCAGCAGTTTCATAGCGGGTGTGACCTACAATGAGCAGTTCTTC. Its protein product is CASSFIAGVTYNEQFF.